This passage covers 32 T cell receptor beta chains from one sample sequenced in a study of human T cells and chemical hapten exposure. One entry per CDR3 protein, called by TCRdb with MiXCR from the RACE reads. The sample yields roughly 180,000 distinct CDR3 sequences, 20% to 25% seen once. Noted time point: patch test 1, 2 weeks after DPC sensitization. The treatment here: therapeutic diphenylcyclopropenone sensitization with weekly scalp DPC. Sample: whole blood, taken in connection with sensitization to the hapten diphenylcyclopropenone (DPC). All receptors derive from a woman between 45 and 60 years old with alopecia areata. Some clones in this sample may be carry-over from other donors' samples.

A few counts support this clonotype. The rearrangement uses TRBV5-4 and TRBJ2-7; weak D call: TRBD1 (6 bases). Germline V CDR1 and CDR2: SGHNT, YYREEE (reference sequence). The CDR3 is 15 amino acids. Trimming pared 3 bases from V and 5 bases from J, leaving 18 bases between. Here the CDR3 DNA reads TGTGCCAGCAGCTCAACCCAGGGGTTGAACCACGAGCAGTACTTC. Residues: CASSSTQGLNHEQYF. Combining the CDR3 with reference TRBV5-4 and TRBJ2-7 gives the whole variable domain ETGVTQSPTHLIKTRGQQVTLRCSSQSGHNTVSWYQQALGQGPQFIFQYYREEENGRGNFPPRFSGLQFPNYSSELNVNALELDDSALYLCASSSTQGLNHEQYFGPGTRLTVT.

The J gene is TRBJ2-2, the V gene TRBV6-1, with D maybe TRBD2 (5 bases). Trimming took off 9 bases at V and 0 bases at J, with 14 bases between the two ends. CDR1 and CDR2 from the germline V gene are MNHNS and SASEGT. CDR3 length equals 15 residues. The CDR3 coding sequence is TGTGCCAGTAGGGAGCTGGGCGCGAACACCGGGGAGCTGTTTTTT. It codes for CASRELGANTGELFF.

In this sample, this clonotype turned up a few times. The chain combines TRBV12-3 or TRBV12-4 with TRBJ2-7, with a weak D call TRBD2 (5 bases). V lost 0 bases and J 6 bases, leaving 9 bases between the germline ends. The CDR3 is 13 residues long. As DNA, the CDR3 is TGTGCCAGCAGTTTAGCGGGAGTTCTCGAGCAGTACTTC. Translated: CASSLAGVLEQYF.

The chain has TRBV5-1 and TRBJ1-1; weak D call: TRBD1 (5 bases). CDR3 length equals 14 residues. V lost 4 bases and J 1 base, leaving 11 bases between the germline ends. Looked up from germline, CDR1 is SGHRS and CDR2 is YFSETQ. DNA of the CDR3: TGCGCCAGCAGCCTGGGGGGAACGAACACTGAAGCTTTCTTT. Translating gives CASSLGGTNTEAFF.

This clonotype occurred many times. This chain connects TRBV11-2 to TRBJ1-1; D remains unclear. V was clipped by 3 bases and J by 0 bases, with 5 bases between them. The germline CDR1 and CDR2 sequences are SGHAT and FQNNGV. This CDR3 is built from 13 residues. The CDR3 sequence is CASSFRLNTEAFF. The CDR3 DNA reads as TGTGCCAGCAGCTTTCGTTTGAACACTGAAGCTTTCTTT.

The sample holds a few counts of this clonotype. The chain carries TRBV24-1 and TRBJ2-1; possibly TRBD1 or TRBD2 for D (5 bases each). The V and J ends lost 4 bases and 15 bases respectively, with 12 bases between them. Germline lookup yields CDR1 KGHDR and CDR2 SFDVKD. This CDR3 has 11 residues. DNA of the CDR3: TGTGCCACCAGTGAGGGACCCGTGAGGTTCTTC. Its protein product is CATSEGPVRFF.

This clonotype was detected only a few times. This chain links TRBV20-1 with TRBJ2-1, with 12 nucleotides matching TRBD1. Germline V lookup: CDR1 DFQATT, CDR2 SNEGSKA (reference sequence). CDR3 length: 15 amino acids. After removal of 1 base from V and 8 bases from J, the junction contained 6 bases not matched to a gene. The CDR3 coding sequence is TGCAGTGCTAGAGGGGGACAGGGGGCTCACGATGAGCAGTTCTTC. This translates into CSARGGQGAHDEQFF.

The rearrangement joins TRBV7-2 to TRBJ2-7, with D tentatively TRBD2 (6 bases). Germline V gene sequence: CDR1 SGHTA, CDR2 FQGNSA. Between the trimmed V and J ends, which lost 2 bases and 5 bases, there was a span of 19 bases. The CDR3 is 16 residues long. The CDR3 DNA reads as TGTGCCAGCAGCTTAAATAGCGGTAGGGGCTTTGACGAGCAGTACTTC. As protein: CASSLNSGRGFDEQYF.

V usage is TRBV12-3 or TRBV12-4 and J usage is TRBJ1-1; the match to TRBD1 covers 8 bases. V shed 3 bases and J 3 bases; nucleotides not matched to a gene: 6. CDR3 length equals 15 residues. CDR3 bases: TGTGCCAGCAGTTTCAACAGGGGGTGGTACACTGAAGCTTTCTTT. This encodes CASSFNRGWYTEAFF.

The chain uses TRBV29-1 and TRBJ1-1; D is ambiguous. The CDR3 is made up of 11 amino acids. The V and J ends lost 8 bases and 0 bases respectively, with 7 bases between them. CDR1 and CDR2 from the germline V gene are SQVTM and ANQGSEA. The CDR3: CSSYLNTEAFF. CDR3 nucleotides: TGCAGCAGCTATCTGAACACTGAAGCTTTCTTT.

This clonotype was counted between two and nine times. This chain links TRBV7-9 with TRBJ2-1; a weak D match, TRBD2 (6 bases). The CDR3 totals 13 residues. CDR1 and CDR2 from the germline V gene are SEHNR and FQNEAQ (reference sequence). The V end lost 5 bases, the J end lost 5 bases, and 10 bases lay between the germline ends. The CDR3 sequence: CASSQRRDNEQFF. In nucleotides, the CDR3 is TGTGCCAGCAGCCAACGGAGGGACAATGAGCAGTTCTTC.

J is TRBJ1-5 and V is TRBV15, with D possibly TRBD1 on 5 matching bases. The V gene's germline CDR1 is LNHNV and CDR2 YYDKDF (reference sequence). This CDR3 spans 14 amino acids. The V and J ends lost 8 bases and 0 bases respectively, with 11 bases between them. CDR3: CATATDNSNQPQHF. The CDR3 DNA reads as TGTGCCACCGCGACAGATAATAGCAATCAGCCCCAGCATTTT.

The chain has TRBV15 and TRBJ1-5; D remains ambiguous. Germline V CDR1 and CDR2: LNHNV, YYDKDF (reference sequence). The germline V and J ends were trimmed by 0 bases and 6 bases, with 12 bases remaining between them. CDR3 length: 15 amino acids. CDR3 loop: CATSRDKSVGQPQHF. As DNA, the CDR3 is TGTGCCACCAGCAGAGATAAAAGCGTGGGTCAGCCCCAGCATTTT.

The V and J genes are TRBV5-1 and TRBJ2-3; D unresolved. V lost 1 base and J lost 6, with 12 bases in between. Germline V gene data show CDR1 as SGHRS and CDR2 as YFSETQ. This CDR3 contains 14 residues. The DNA of the CDR3 is TGCGCCAGCAGCTTGAATTGGGGTGGTGATACGCAGTATTTT. Translated, it gives CASSLNWGGDTQYF.

The table lists this clonotype with a few counts. This sequence joins TRBV20-1 and TRBJ1-2, with D possibly TRBD1 on 5 matching bases. CDR3 size: 13 residues. Germline values: CDR1 DFQATT, CDR2 SNEGSKA (reference sequence). The germline V and J ends were trimmed by 0 bases and 6 bases, with 11 bases remaining between them. The CDR3 nucleotides read TGCAGTGCTAGAGATCAGGGAGTGAATGGCTACACCTTC. The encoded protein is CSARDQGVNGYTF.

V usage is TRBV6-5 and J usage is TRBJ2-2; D is ambiguous. From germline, CDR1 is MNHEY and CDR2 SVGAGI. There are 12 residues in the CDR3. Trimming cost V 6 bases and J 0 bases, with 2 bases left between them. CDR3 DNA: TGTGCCAGCAGGACGAACACCGGGGAGCTGTTTTTT. Protein product: CASRTNTGELFF.

This clonotype was seen a handful of times. V gene TRBV27 combines with J gene TRBJ1-6; 8 nucleotides line up with TRBD1. The CDR3 has 16 residues. The V gene end was trimmed by 6 bases and the J gene end by 7 bases; junction bases not matched to a gene: 11. Germline V gene sequence: CDR1 MNHEY, CDR2 SMNVEV (reference sequence). CDR3 bases: TGTGCCAGCAGCCGCTGGACAGGGTCTGTCAATTCACCCCTCCACTTT. Protein: CASSRWTGSVNSPLHF.

V gene TRBV4-1 combines with J gene TRBJ2-2, with TRBD1 matching 7 bases. V gave up 3 bases and J gave up 3 bases; unmatched junction bases: 10. This CDR3 is built from 17 residues. CDR1 and CDR2 (germline): MGHRA, YSYEKL. CDR3 region: CASSHGRGTVHTGELFF. The CDR3 nucleotides are TGCGCCAGCAGCCATGGAAGAGGGACAGTACACACCGGGGAGCTGTTTTTT.

The table lists this clonotype with a few counts. CDR3 loop: CASSLTGSEKLFF. The CDR3 nucleotides are TGTGCCAGCAGTTTAACAGGGTCCGAAAAACTGTTTTTT. V gene TRBV12-3 or TRBV12-4 combines with J gene TRBJ1-4; D is possibly TRBD1 (6 bases). The CDR3 is 13 residues long. Trimming left V 2 bases short and J 8 bases short, with 9 bases between.

The rearrangement uses TRBV20-1 and TRBJ1-1, with 12 nucleotides matching TRBD1. The ends lost 0 bases at V and 0 bases at J; junction bases unmatched: 5. CDR3 length: 17 residues. Germline CDR1 is DFQATT and CDR2 is SNEGSKA (reference sequence). The CDR3 sequence is CSARDFGTGGLNTEAFF. Written as DNA, the CDR3 is TGCAGTGCTAGAGATTTCGGGACAGGGGGCCTGAACACTGAAGCTTTCTTT.

This clonotype was found once. The gene calls are TRBV29-1 and TRBJ2-3; 9 bases map to TRBD1. This CDR3 is built from 13 residues. V lost 4 bases, J lost 1 base, and 0 bases stayed unmatched. CDR1 is SQVTM, CDR2 ANQGSEA, per germline. CDR3 sequence reads: CSVGTGGTDTQYF. The CDR3 nucleotides read TGCAGCGTTGGGACAGGGGGCACAGATACGCAGTATTTT.

This rearrangement joins TRBV7-9 to TRBJ2-7; weak D call: TRBD1 (5 bases). The V gene lost 2 bases and the J gene lost 0 bases, with 8 bases spanning the gap. Germline values: CDR1 SEHNR, CDR2 FQNEAQ (reference sequence). The CDR3 loop spans 14 amino acids. The CDR3 DNA reads as TGTGCCAGCAGCTTAACAGGTGCCTCCTACGAGCAGTACTTC. Its translation is CASSLTGASYEQYF.

The V call is TRBV29-1, the J call TRBJ2-1; 12 nucleotides line up with TRBD2. Germline loops: CDR1 SQVTM, CDR2 ANQGSEA. The CDR3 is 13 residues long. V lost 3 bases to trimming and J lost 10 bases; unmatched junction nucleotides: 4. This chain's CDR3 is CSVDLAGGREQFF. CDR3 DNA sequence: TGCAGCGTTGACCTAGCGGGAGGGAGAGAGCAGTTCTTC.

The J gene is TRBJ1-2, the V gene TRBV29-1; TRBD1 matches at 8 bases. CDR3 length: 10 amino acids. In germline, CDR1 is SQVTM, CDR2 ANQGSEA. In nucleotides, the CDR3 is TGCGGCATACAGGGGGATGGCTACACCTTC. Translating it yields CGIQGDGYTF. Full variable domain (outside the CDR3, taken from reference TRBV29-1 and TRBJ1-2): SAVISQKPSRDICQRGTSLTIQCQVDSQVTMMFWYRQQPGQSLTLIATANQGSEATYESGFVIDKFPISRPNLTFSTLTVSNMSPEDSSIYLCGIQGDGYTFGSGTRLTVV.

This clonotype came up a few times. The CDR3 loop reads CASRDFSQETQYF. The CDR3 region has the DNA TGTGCCAGTAGGGACTTCTCTCAAGAGACCCAGTACTTC. The rearrangement joins TRBV19 to TRBJ2-5; a possible D gene is TRBD2 (5 bases). The CDR3 is made up of 13 amino acids. V lost 6 bases to trimming and J lost 2 bases, with 10 bases between them. Germline values: CDR1 LNHDA, CDR2 SQIVND (reference sequence).

This clonotype was observed a few times. V gene TRBV10-1 combines with J gene TRBJ1-6; D possibly corresponds to TRBD1 (6 bases). V shed 5 bases and J shed 7 bases, with 9 bases lying between them. Germline CDR1 is WNHNN and CDR2 is SYGVQD (reference sequence). The CDR3 length is 13 residues. The CDR3 region is CASSKDSNSPLHF. CDR3 nucleotides: TGCGCCAGCAGTAAGGACAGCAATTCACCCCTCCACTTT.

The chain joins TRBV10-1 to TRBJ2-3; D gene ambiguous. The CDR3 spans 13 residues. Germline V gene lookup returns CDR1 WNHNN and CDR2 SYGVQD (reference sequence). Trimming left V 2 bases short and J 6 bases short, with 9 bases between. The chain's CDR3 is CASSEALADTQYF. The CDR3 DNA follows: TGCGCCAGCAGTGAGGCGCTTGCGGATACGCAGTATTTT.

The chain carries TRBV19 and TRBJ1-5; D gene ambiguous. The CDR3 spans 15 residues. V dropped 1 base and J dropped 0 bases, with 7 bases sitting between them. Germline loops: CDR1 LNHDA, CDR2 SQIVND (reference sequence). CDR3 loop: CASSIGRSSNQPQHF. In DNA form, the CDR3 reads TGTGCCAGTAGTATAGGTCGCAGTAGCAATCAGCCCCAGCATTTT.

The CDR3 here is CASSQPGLGVADTGELFF. CDR3 sequence (DNA): TGTGCCAGCAGCCAACCCGGACTAGGGGTGGCTGACACCGGGGAGCTGTTTTTT. The chain recombines TRBV4-2 with TRBJ2-2, with 7 bases lining up with TRBD2. CDR1 and CDR2 from the germline V gene are LGHNA and YNFKEQ. The CDR3 covers 18 residues. V lost 2 bases, J lost 3 bases, and 12 bases stayed unmatched.

The CDR3 loop is CSGRTASSYNEQFF. CDR3 bases: TGCAGCGGGCGTACCGCGAGCTCCTACAATGAGCAGTTCTTC. This chain uses TRBV29-1 with TRBJ2-1, with D uncertain. Germline CDR1 SQVTM, CDR2 ANQGSEA. The V and J ends lost 7 bases and 0 bases respectively, with 13 bases between them. This CDR3 is 14 amino acids long.

This clonotype was seen only a few times. This chain joins TRBV10-2 and TRBJ2-3, with a weak D call TRBD2 (5 bases). This CDR3 has 14 amino acids. Deletions cut 5 bases from V and 5 bases from J, with 14 bases between. Looked up from germline, CDR1 is WSHSY and CDR2 is SAAADI. This CDR3 reads CASSLERAIDTQYF. In nucleotides, the CDR3 is TGCGCCAGCAGTCTCGAGAGGGCCATAGATACGCAGTATTTT.

This chain uses TRBV10-3 with TRBJ2-7; 9 bases agree with TRBD2. Germline V lookup: CDR1 ENHRY, CDR2 SYGVKD. The CDR3 runs 16 residues. V was pared by 0 bases and J by 2 bases, with 5 bases of the junction left unmatched. CDR3 amino acids: CAISESLAGVTYEQYF. In DNA form, the CDR3 reads TGTGCCATCAGTGAGTCTTTAGCGGGAGTAACCTACGAGCAGTACTTC.